The T cell receptor beta chain under discussion was sequenced for a study of T cell responses to AZD1222 COVID-19 vaccine (dated by TCRdb to the early 2020s). For context, the study as a whole: TCR sequencing was performed for over 230 trial participants, of whom around 200 were given two doses of AZD1222 and some 26 were given two doses of MenACWY control vaccine. Trial participants were enrolled by age into subgroups of 18-55, 56-69 and 70-plus years, and 148, 28 and 57 TCR-sequenced participants, respectively, were included in these subgroups.

The CDR3 regions of human TCRbeta chains were subjected to immunosequencing. Processing in the source paper ran as follows. TCRs in the repertoires were matched against a reference library of SARS-CoV-2-specific TCRs that had been generated with the MIRA antigen-specificity platform. Breadth was defined as the fraction of unique TCRs that were SARS-CoV-2-associated. Depth was defined as the fraction of total T cells that were SARS-CoV-2-associated. Using the MIRA data, every spike-specific TCR was mapped to the spike region that the TCR reacted to and assigned to either a CD4 or a CD8 class. Log10-transformed breadth and depth values were compared by one-way ANOVA with Sidak's multiple comparisons tests. The source is immuneACCESS, and TCRdb retained only in-frame sequences with V and J called. Part of the clones is not carried over; for the studies checked, unresolved V genes explain less than half of this, and the remainder is unexplained. The DNA was the basis for D and trimming; V, J and clone size are from that table. In all, the sample holds around 110,000 clones, and 75% to 95% of those were seen once. Roughly 5.6% of the sample rests with the top ten.

Results the study describes overall, beyond this receptor: Only six or seven AZD1222 recipients were SARS-CoV-2 seropositive at baseline, limiting conclusions about previously exposed vaccinees. Reportedly, close to half of the unique spike-specific TCRs recognized epitopes lying outside the regions that are mutated in the B.1.351 and B.1.1.7 variants. After two AZD1222 doses, both the breadth and the depth of spike-specific TCRs were significantly higher than at day 0 and than in MenACWY recipients. The vaccine-associated CD4 TCRs covered the entire spike protein, and the dominant responses fell in regions 160-218 and 743-854. Participants were mostly white British and included more females than males, and it was suggested by the authors that clonal diversity may have been underestimated. No day 14 peak-response samples were available, so repertoires were characterized only after the peak T cell response. The 56-69-year group was small, and its depth increase did not reach significance, likely because of low power.

Comments on this clone: Its antigen remains unidentified. The input lacks base qualities; no much larger clone sits a single base away.

What this sample's time point label stands for: about 28 days (+/-7) after the second vaccine dose. Because spike-specific TCR depth and breadth did not differ between the two schedules, AZD1222 recipients who got a second dose at roughly 4 weeks were pooled with those who got a second dose at roughly 12 weeks. The vaccinee samples were drawn from two UK trials, COV001 and COV002, one of which was a single-blind randomized controlled phase 2/3 trial testing AZD1222 (ChAdOx1 nCoV-19) in healthy adults. For TCRbeta chain sequencing, PBMC samples from trial participants were taken at day 0 and at day 28 after the second dose. The material was peripheral blood, obtained 28 days after the second AZD1222 dose. This TCR derives from an adult who received the AZD1222 COVID-19 vaccine.

The CDR3 is CASSSENTEAFF. The nucleotide sequence reads as follows: TGTGCCAGCAGCTCTGAGAACACTGAAGCTTTCTTT. This sequence uses TRBV11-2 and TRBJ1-1, with the D gene not clear enough to name. The germline ends are 4 bases apart after V is trimmed by 4 bases and J by 1 base. Looking up the germline V gene yields CDR1 SGHAT and CDR2 FQNNGV. Its CDR3 holds 12 amino acids, cysteine through phenylalanine. The entry retains the CDR3 DNA only, 36 bases that are in frame from base 1.